This entry describes one TCR beta chain. This sample is drawn from a study of beta chain features in type 1 diabetes. The CDR3 is made up of 14 amino acids. The V and J ends lost 7 bases and 2 bases, in that order; junction bases with no gene match: 7. The germline V gene has CDR1 SGHRS and CDR2 YFSETQ. The authors reverse transcribed all of the isolated RNA, so sequencing captured expressed TCRB transcripts. Data came from immunoSEQ multiplex PCR; TCRdb stores just in-frame clones and leaves some out. In the table there are under 250,000 clones, roughly 13% of which are singletons. J is TRBJ2-5 and V is TRBV5-1; TRBD1 aligns across 8 bases. This TCR was sampled from a woman in her thirties or forties in good health. Material: naive CD4+ T cells from blood. CDR3 residues: CASWTGRSQETQYF. The CDR3, as DNA: TGCGCCAGCTGGACAGGGAGATCACAAGAGACCCAGTACTTC.